The T cell receptor (beta chain) under discussion was sequenced for a study of cytomegalovirus exposure and HLA in healthy donors. Whole-study context: Of about 400 genotyped donors, about 81% clustered with self-reported Caucasian donors.

Study conclusions and caveats: In vitro data verified a few CMV-associated chains as specific for CMV antigens.

Healthy bone marrow donors supplied every sample. The PCR employed 60 Vbeta primers together with 13 Jbeta primers. Libraries were prepared by immunoSEQ multiplex PCR; TCRdb keeps only in-frame clonotypes and omits some of them. This repertoire shows 150,000 to 200,000 clones, 65% to 85% found once; its top ten account for 1.5% to 2%. The germline V gene has CDR1 SGDLS and CDR2 YYNGEE. The CDR3 length is 14 residues. V lost 5 bases to trimming and J lost 3 bases; unmatched junction nucleotides: 6. A single count supports this clone. The antigen is not known. This TCR derives from a young man in good health and CMV-seronegative. The source material was PBMCs. This chain connects TRBV9 to TRBJ1-2, with 8 bases that match TRBD1. The CDR3 DNA reads as TGTGCCAGCAGGTACGGACAGGGACACTATGGCTACACCTTC. Translating gives CASRYGQGHYGYTF.